Below, 14 T cell receptor beta chains from the same sample are listed, as sequenced in a study of blood T cell repertoires in COVID-19. The assay was immunoSEQ multiplex PCR, and TCRdb's table has in-frame clones only and misses some. The sample lists tens of thousands of clones, about 76% occurring once. Sequencing was done on a sample of peripheral blood. The receptors come from a woman older than 75 with active or convalescent COVID-19.

The chain has TRBV3-1 (or the pseudogene TRBV3-2) and TRBJ1-2; 7 nucleotides line up with TRBD1. Germline trimming cut 3 bases from V and 3 bases from J; bases unmatched to any gene: 4. CDR1 and CDR2 from the germline V gene are LGHDT and YNNKEL (reference sequence). CDR3 size: 14 residues. CDR3 region: CASSQTTGDYGYTF. The CDR3 DNA reads as TGTGCCAGCAGCCAGACCACAGGGGACTATGGCTACACCTTC.

CDR3 loop: CASKGRTGGTEAFF. CDR3 DNA: TGCGCCAGCAAAGGCCGAACGGGGGGCACTGAAGCTTTCTTT. This chain uses TRBV10-2 with TRBJ1-1; TRBD1 is a possible D gene (5 bases). The V gene lost 7 bases and the J gene lost 4 bases, with 16 bases spanning the gap. This CDR3 is built from 14 residues. The germline gives CDR1 WSHSY, CDR2 SAAADI.

The CDR3 spells CASSLASGWSGGADTQYF. In DNA, the CDR3 is TGTGCCAGCAGCTTAGCGTCGGGTTGGAGCGGGGGGGCTGATACGCAGTATTTT. The chain recombines TRBV13 with TRBJ2-3; 10 nucleotides align to TRBD2. Trimming at V came to 1 base and at J to 6 bases, leaving 13 bases not matched to a gene. The CDR3 loop spans 18 amino acids. The germline CDR1 and CDR2 sequences are PRHDT and FYEKMQ (reference sequence).

This clone has only a few counts. The V call is TRBV12-3 or TRBV12-4, the J call TRBJ1-1; D might be TRBD1 (5 bases). V gave up 5 bases and J gave up 2 bases, with 9 bases separating them. This CDR3 contains 13 residues. CDR3 DNA: TGTGCCAGCAGTCTGGACATTAACACTGAAGCTTTCTTT. Protein: CASSLDINTEAFF.

The rearrangement uses TRBV10-2 and TRBJ2-7, with 16 bases fitting TRBD2. Unmatched junction bases numbered 8, after V lost 7 bases and J lost 2 bases. CDR1 is WSHSY and CDR2 is SAAADI in the germline V gene. The CDR3 extends over 17 amino acids. CDR3 region: CASTGTSGGAQTYEQYF. The CDR3 bases are TGCGCCAGCACTGGGACTAGCGGGGGGGCACAGACCTACGAGCAGTACTTC.

The gene calls are TRBV7-2 and TRBJ1-5, with D perhaps TRBD1 (5 bases). There are 18 residues in the CDR3. The V end lost 6 bases, the J end lost 3 bases, and 24 bases lay between the germline ends. Germline V gene data show CDR1 as SGHTA and CDR2 as FQGNSA. CDR3 coding DNA: TGTGCCAGCAGTCCATTGGGAGGGACCGGGCGGATCAATCAGCCCCAGCATTTT. The encoded protein is CASSPLGGTGRINQPQHF.

The chain joins TRBV7-3 to TRBJ2-3; unclear D gene. The CDR3 is made up of 14 amino acids. Germline CDR1 SGHTA, CDR2 FQGTGA. V was trimmed by 1 base and J by 2 bases, leaving 7 bases between them. CDR3 nucleotide sequence: TGTGCCAGCAGCTTAATGGCCGTCACAGATACGCAGTATTTT. Amino acids: CASSLMAVTDTQYF.

This chain links TRBV15 with TRBJ2-3; 11 bases align to TRBD2. Germline trimming cut 3 bases from V and 1 base from J; bases unmatched to any gene: 6. Germline CDR1 and CDR2: LNHNV and YYDKDF (reference sequence). The CDR3 is 17 residues long. For the CDR3, the DNA is TGTGCCACCAGCAGGGGGACTAGCGGCCCAGGCACAGATACGCAGTATTTT. This encodes CATSRGTSGPGTDTQYF.

CDR3 bases: TGTGCCAGCAGTTTACCCAGGGGTTTTTGTGTTCAGCCCCAGCATTTT. It translates to CASSLPRGFCVQPQHF. The chain is built from TRBV27 and TRBJ1-5; tentatively, D is TRBD1 (6 bases). CDR3 size: 16 residues. The germline CDR1 and CDR2 sequences are MNHEY and SMNVEV (reference sequence). Trimming left V 2 bases short and J 6 bases short, with 17 bases between.

In this sample, this clone turned up a few times. The genes are TRBV19 and TRBJ1-2, with 7 bases identical to TRBD1. V lost 9 bases, J lost 4 bases, and 8 bases stayed unmatched. Germline assignment: CDR1 LNHDA and CDR2 SQIVND (reference sequence). The CDR3 is made up of 13 amino acids. The DNA for the CDR3 is TGTGCCAGCGGAGACAGGGACTCCTATGGCTACACCTTC. As protein: CASGDRDSYGYTF. Full variable domain (rest looked up from reference TRBV19 and TRBJ1-2): DGGITQSPKYLFRKEGQNVTLSCEQNLNHDAMYWYRQDPGQGLRLIYYSQIVNDFQKGDIAEGYSVSREKKESFPLTVTSAQKNPTAFYLCASGDRDSYGYTFGSGTRLTVV.

The chain has TRBV20-1 and TRBJ2-7; 7 positions agree with TRBD2. The CDR3 has 16 residues. Unmatched junction bases numbered 12, after V lost 3 bases and J lost 1 base. In germline, CDR1 is DFQATT, CDR2 SNEGSKA (reference sequence). CDR3 sequence reads: CSASALGSGVSYEQYF. The CDR3 coding sequence is TGCAGTGCTAGTGCCTTGGGGAGCGGGGTGTCCTACGAGCAGTACTTC.

In its sample, this clone was seen once. The chain has TRBV10-3 and TRBJ2-2, with D perhaps TRBD1 (6 bases). V was shortened by 5 bases and J by 0 bases, with 10 bases between the two germline ends. The CDR3 has 15 amino acids. Per the germline V gene, CDR1 is ENHRY and CDR2 is SYGVKD. CDR3 sequence (DNA): TGTGCCATCAGTCGACAGGTTGCGAACACCGGGGAGCTGTTTTTT. It specifies CAISRQVANTGELFF.

CDR3 residues: CASSFASATRETQYF. The CDR3 bases are TGCGCCAGCAGCTTCGCTAGCGCGACTAGGGAGACCCAGTACTTC. The genes are TRBV5-1 and TRBJ2-5; a weak D match, TRBD2 (6 bases). Trimming took off 2 bases at V and 5 bases at J, with 16 bases between the two ends. The CDR3 is 15 residues long. The germline CDR1 and CDR2 sequences are SGHRS and YFSETQ.

The rearrangement links TRBV28 to TRBJ1-2; D possibly corresponds to TRBD1 (5 bases). Germline assignment: CDR1 MDHEN and CDR2 SYDVKM. V lost 2 bases and J 8 bases, leaving 15 bases between the germline ends. This CDR3 has 14 amino acids. The CDR3 protein is CASSLPQGVYGYTF. The CDR3 DNA sequence: TGTGCCAGCAGTTTACCGCAGGGCGTTTACGGCTACACCTTC.